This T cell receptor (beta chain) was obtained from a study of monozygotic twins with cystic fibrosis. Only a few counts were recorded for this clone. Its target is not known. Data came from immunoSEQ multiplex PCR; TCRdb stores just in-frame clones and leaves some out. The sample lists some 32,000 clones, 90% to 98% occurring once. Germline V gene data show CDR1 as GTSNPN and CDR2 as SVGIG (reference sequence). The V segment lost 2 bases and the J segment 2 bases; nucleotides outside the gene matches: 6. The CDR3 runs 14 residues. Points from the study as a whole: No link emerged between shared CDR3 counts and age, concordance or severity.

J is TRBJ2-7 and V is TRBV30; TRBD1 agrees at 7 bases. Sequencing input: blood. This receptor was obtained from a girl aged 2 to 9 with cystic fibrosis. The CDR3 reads CAWSIRQGPYEQYF. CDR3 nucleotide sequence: TGTGCCTGGAGTATCCGACAGGGCCCCTACGAGCAGTACTTC.